Presented here are 12 T cell receptor beta chains from one specimen sequenced in a study of glioma-infiltrating T cells. Using RNA template, CDR3s of TCR alpha and beta were amplified with iRepertoire arm-PCR. Using its own MiXCR run on the multiplex PCR reads, TCRdb lists one record per CDR3 protein. The sample contains 95,000 to 110,000 distinct CDR3 sequences, 29% of which appear only once. Sequencing input: glioma tissue, nonneoplastic brain tissue, or PBMCs (not recorded which). The receptors here all came from a human donor with low-grade glioma or glioblastoma, undergoing nonglioma brain surgery, or in good health (not recorded which).

This clonotype was detected many times. This sequence joins TRBV12-3 or TRBV12-4 and TRBJ1-5; D unresolved. This CDR3 has 13 residues. Trimming left V 6 bases short and J 2 bases short, with 8 bases between. CDR3 nucleotides: TGTGCCAGCAGGGACGGCCGCAATCAGCCCCAGCATTTT. It codes for CASRDGRNQPQHF.

This clonotype was recorded at least ten times. The chain couples TRBV7-2 to TRBJ2-1; D ambiguous. Trimming stripped 3 bases from V and 5 bases from J, with 8 bases between. There are 13 residues in the CDR3. Germline-derived CDR1 and CDR2 are SGHTA and FQGNSA. The DNA for the CDR3 is TGTGCCAGCAGCTTCGGGCCCAACAATGAGCAGTTCTTC. It translates to CASSFGPNNEQFF.

This clonotype was counted between two and nine times. The chain links TRBV4-1 to TRBJ1-1; TRBD1 matches 9 bases. This CDR3 has 16 residues. The V and J ends lost 4 bases and 1 base, in that order; junction bases with no gene match: 7. Germline CDR1 and CDR2: MGHRA and YSYEKL. CDR3 bases: TGCGCCAGCAGCCGGGAGGACAGGGGTTGGAACACTGAAGCTTTCTTT. It codes for CASSREDRGWNTEAFF.

V usage is TRBV7-2 and J usage is TRBJ1-4; 10 bases map to TRBD1. There are 14 residues in the CDR3. Germline lookup yields CDR1 SGHTA and CDR2 FQGNSA. Trimming at V came to 5 bases and at J to 7 bases, leaving 4 bases not matched to a gene. CDR3 DNA sequence: TGTGCCAGCAGCGTCCGGGACAGGGGTGAAAAACTGTTTTTT. This gives the protein CASSVRDRGEKLFF.

This chain joins TRBV2 and TRBJ2-1, with D tentatively TRBD2 (5 bases). From germline, CDR1 is SNHLY and CDR2 FYNNEI. The CDR3 has 14 amino acids. V gave up 3 bases and J gave up 13 bases, with 19 bases separating them. CDR3 bases: TGTGCCAGCAGTGAGACTACCCAAAGCCAAATTCAGTTCTTC. Translated: CASSETTQSQIQFF.

The rearrangement uses TRBV7-9 and TRBJ1-3, with D unresolved. Trimming removed 6 bases from V and 0 bases from J, with 6 bases in between. The CDR3 length is 13 residues. Germline V CDR1 and CDR2: SEHNR, FQNEAQ (reference sequence). In DNA, the CDR3 is TGTGCCAGCAGAGGAATCTCTGGAAACACCATATATTTT. The encoded protein is CASRGISGNTIYF. Variable domain in full (rest from reference TRBV7-9 and TRBJ1-3): DTGVSQNPRHKITKRGQNVTFRCDPISEHNRLYWYRQTLGQGPEFLTYFQNEAQLEKSRLLSDRFSAERPKGSFSTLEIQRTEQGDSAMYLCASRGISGNTIYFGEGSWLTVV.

As concerns this clonotype: One base away lies a much larger clone, so this may be a sequencing read error. V usage is TRBV19 and J usage is TRBJ1-5, with TRBD1 as a possible D gene (6 bases). The germline CDR1 and CDR2 sequences are LNHDA and SQIVND (reference sequence). The CDR3 covers 14 residues. CDR3 in DNA: TGTGCCAGTAGTATAGACAGGGGCGATCATCCCCAGCATTTT. Encoded protein: CASSIDRGDHPQHF. The full variable domain, in which reference TRBV19 and TRBJ1-5 provide the parts outside the CDR3, is DGGITQSPKYLFRKEGQNVTLSCEQNLNHDAMYWYRQDPGQGLRLIYYSQIVNDFQKGDIAEGYSVSREKKESFPLTVTSAQKNPTAFYLCASSIDRGDHPQHFGDGTRLSIL.

This clonotype was observed at least ten times. The rearrangement uses TRBV27 and TRBJ1-1; TRBD1 is a possible D gene (6 bases). The CDR3 is 14 amino acids. The germline V gene has CDR1 MNHEY and CDR2 SMNVEV (reference sequence). V was shortened by 1 base and J by 4 bases, with 10 bases between the two germline ends. The CDR3 nucleotides read TGTGCCAGCAGTTTATTAAGGGGGACCACTGAAGCTTTCTTT. Translation: CASSLLRGTTEAFF.

This clonotype was seen repeatedly, ten times or more. This chain connects TRBV11-3 to TRBJ2-1; TRBD2 aligns across 8 bases. V shed 3 bases and J 4 bases; nucleotides not matched to a gene: 5. The germline V gene has CDR1 SGHNT and CDR2 YENEEA. The CDR3 contains 15 residues. The CDR3 here is CASSFTSGIYNEQFF. The CDR3 nucleotides read TGTGCCAGCAGCTTCACTAGCGGTATATACAATGAGCAGTTCTTC.

This clonotype came up many times. The chain recombines TRBV20-1 with TRBJ1-2, with D hard to call. Germline V gene data show CDR1 as DFQATT and CDR2 as SNEGSKA (reference sequence). V was pared by 3 bases and J by 7 bases, with 12 bases between. This CDR3 region has 12 residues. Here the CDR3 DNA reads TGCAGTGCTAGTGCGGGTTTTGGTGGCTACACCTTC. This sequence encodes CSASAGFGGYTF.

A note on this clonotype: A read error may explain this, as a much larger clone is one base away. The chain carries TRBV6-2 or TRBV6-3 and TRBJ2-7; 9 bases fit TRBD1. Germline V gene sequence: CDR1 MNHEY, CDR2 SVGEGT. The V gene end was trimmed by 6 bases and the J gene end by 5 bases; junction bases not matched to a gene: 8. The CDR3 is made up of 14 amino acids. The CDR3 here is CASSLDRGNHEQYF. In DNA form, the CDR3 reads TGTGCCAGCAGCCTGGACAGGGGTAACCACGAGCAGTACTTC.

Points on this clonotype: At one of its ends the junction is not consistent with the germline gene, which may arise from a read error. The rearrangement joins TRBV5-8 to TRBJ2-3; D perhaps matches TRBD1 (6 bases). The CDR3 has 15 residues. Germline V gives CDR1 SGHTS, CDR2 YDEGEE. CDR3 in DNA: TGTGCCAGCAGCTTGGGGGGGCTGTCGACAGATGCGCAGTATTTT. It is translated as CASSLGGLSTDAQYF.